This T cell receptor (beta chain) was sequenced in a study of blood T cells in healthy people across ages. This clonotype has more than one count but fewer than ten. What it binds is unknown. Next came a second PCR, run for 7 to 11 cycles, which used a sample-barcoded 5' primer along with a J-beta primer mix. Each cDNA molecule, via a template-switch adaptor with 12 random nucleotides, was tagged. TCRdb passed the 5' RACE reads through MiXCR, listing each CDR3 protein once. The table has 1.5 million to 2 million distinct CDR3 sequences, 28% seen once. Study-wide points: Observed TCR beta diversity per million T cells went down as age went up. This fall followed a roughly linear course with age. Long-lived donors had more naive CD4+ cells and higher diversity than aged donors.

Sequenced input: blood. This TCR was recovered from a woman aged 30 to 39 in good health.

The CDR3 sequence is CAWSVGGKAFF. As DNA, the CDR3 is TGTGCCTGGAGTGTCGGGGGGAAAGCTTTCTTT. The chain carries TRBV30 and TRBJ1-1; D possibly corresponds to TRBD1 (5 bases). The germline CDR1 and CDR2 sequences are GTSNPN and SVGIG (reference sequence). The V end was cut by 0 bases, the J end by 9 bases, with 8 bases between. The CDR3 spans 11 residues.